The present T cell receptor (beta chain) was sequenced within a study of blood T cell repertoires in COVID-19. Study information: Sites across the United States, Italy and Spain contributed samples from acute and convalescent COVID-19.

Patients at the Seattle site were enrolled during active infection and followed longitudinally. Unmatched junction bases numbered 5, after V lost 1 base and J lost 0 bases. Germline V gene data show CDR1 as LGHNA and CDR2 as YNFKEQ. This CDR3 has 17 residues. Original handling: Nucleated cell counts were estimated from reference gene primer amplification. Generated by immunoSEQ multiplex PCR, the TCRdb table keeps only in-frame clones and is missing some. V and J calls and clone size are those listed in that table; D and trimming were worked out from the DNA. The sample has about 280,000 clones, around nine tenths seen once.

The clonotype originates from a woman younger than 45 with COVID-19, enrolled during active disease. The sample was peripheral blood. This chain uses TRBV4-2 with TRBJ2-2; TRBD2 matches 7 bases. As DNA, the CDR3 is TGTGCCAGCAGCCAAGCATCCCTAGCGGCGAACACCGGGGAGCTGTTTTTT. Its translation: CASSQASLAANTGELFF.